This T cell receptor beta chain was identified during a study of T cell repertoires in cytomegalovirus infection. About the research overall: CMV epitopes, recently identified HLA-C-restricted and well-studied HLA-B-restricted, were used. Public signatures in TCR beta pointed to CMV infection and matching HLA type.

TCRdb fed the reads into MiXCR, producing one record per CDR3 protein. This sample has hundreds of thousands of distinct CDR3 sequences, with roughly 42% found just once. The trim removed 8 bases at V and 5 bases at J, leaving 11 bases unmatched. The CDR3 runs to 15 residues. CDR1 MDHEN and CDR2 SYDVKM come from the germline V gene. Study-wide results and limits: CMV-specific HLA-C-restricted TCR beta clonotypes dominated the ex vivo response. Based on cumulative public TCR beta family frequency, carriers of CMV plus the relevant HLA were identified.

This clonotype was counted between two and nine times. Its target is not known. The sample in question was cultured PBMCs, obtained from culture after CMV antigen stimulation. This sequence originates from a human donor in good health (CMV status not recorded). Some clones in this sample may be carry-over from other donors' samples. The rearrangement uses TRBV28 and TRBJ1-4; the match to TRBD1 covers 7 bases. This CDR3 is CASRAGTAPNEKLFF. CDR3 DNA: TGTGCCAGCCGGGCCGGGACAGCCCCCAATGAAAAACTGTTTTTT.